Detailed here is one TCR beta chain. Survey-level immunoSEQ sequencing profiled the TCR beta repertoire. Only in-frame clones appear in the TCRdb table, and some are missing; sequencing was by immunoSEQ multiplex PCR. The sample contains about 68,000 clones, about 93% of which appear only once. This CDR3 is built from 18 residues. With 0 bases clipped from V and 0 bases from J, the junction kept 11 bases outside the gene matches. Germline loops: CDR1 SGHNT, CDR2 YYREEE (reference sequence). This receptor was identified in a man aged 35 to 55 with rheumatoid arthritis. The chain joins TRBV5-4 to TRBJ2-7; 8 bases are shared with TRBD2. The sequencing input was PBMCs. CDR3 in DNA: TGTGCCAGCAGCTTGGGGGGCAAGCGGGGGATAAGCTCCTACGAGCAGTACTTC. It codes for CASSLGGKRGISSYEQYF.